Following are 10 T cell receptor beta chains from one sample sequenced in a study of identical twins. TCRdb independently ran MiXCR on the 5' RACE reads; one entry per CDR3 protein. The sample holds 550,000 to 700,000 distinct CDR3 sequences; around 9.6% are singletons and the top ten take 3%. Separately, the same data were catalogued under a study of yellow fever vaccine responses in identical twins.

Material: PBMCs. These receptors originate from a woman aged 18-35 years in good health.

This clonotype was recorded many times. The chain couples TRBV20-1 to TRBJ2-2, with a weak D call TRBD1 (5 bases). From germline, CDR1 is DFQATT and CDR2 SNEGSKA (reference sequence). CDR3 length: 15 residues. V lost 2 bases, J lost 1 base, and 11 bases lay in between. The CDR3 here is CSARQGSLNTGELFF. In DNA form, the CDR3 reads TGCAGTGCTAGACAGGGCAGCCTGAACACCGGGGAGCTGTTTTTT.

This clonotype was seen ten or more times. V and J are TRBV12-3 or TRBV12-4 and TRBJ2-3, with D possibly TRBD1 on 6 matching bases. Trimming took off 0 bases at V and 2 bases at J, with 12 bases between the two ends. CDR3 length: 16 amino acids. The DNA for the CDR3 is TGTGCCAGCAGTTTAGCAGTGGGGGCCTTCACAGATACGCAGTATTTT. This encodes CASSLAVGAFTDTQYF.

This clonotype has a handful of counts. The CDR3 DNA sequence: TGTGCCTTAACCGCGGACACCGGGGAGCTGTTTTTT. Translating gives CALTADTGELFF. The J gene is TRBJ2-2, the V gene TRBV30, with D uncertain. With 7 bases removed from V and 3 bases from J, the gap between germline ends came to 9 bases. This CDR3 contains 12 residues. The germline V gene has CDR1 GTSNPN and CDR2 SVGIG (reference sequence).

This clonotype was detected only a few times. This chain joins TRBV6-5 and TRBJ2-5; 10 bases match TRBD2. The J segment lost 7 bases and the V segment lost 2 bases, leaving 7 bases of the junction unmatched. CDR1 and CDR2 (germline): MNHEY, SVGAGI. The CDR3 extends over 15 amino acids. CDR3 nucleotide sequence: TGTGCCAGCAGTTACGTAGGACTAGCGGCGCGGACCCAGTACTTC. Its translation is CASSYVGLAARTQYF.

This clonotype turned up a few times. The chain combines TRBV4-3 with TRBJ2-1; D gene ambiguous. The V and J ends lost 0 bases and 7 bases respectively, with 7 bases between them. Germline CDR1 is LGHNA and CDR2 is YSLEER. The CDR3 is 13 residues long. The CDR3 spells CASSQDVQNEQFF. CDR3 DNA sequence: TGCGCCAGCAGCCAAGATGTTCAGAATGAGCAGTTCTTC.

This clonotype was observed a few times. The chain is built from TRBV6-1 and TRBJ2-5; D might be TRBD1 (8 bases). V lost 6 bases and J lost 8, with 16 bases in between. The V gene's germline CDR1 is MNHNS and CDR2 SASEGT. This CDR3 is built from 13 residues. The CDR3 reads CASSVQGGGTQYF. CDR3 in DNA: TGTGCCAGCAGCGTACAGGGGGGGGGAACCCAGTACTTC.

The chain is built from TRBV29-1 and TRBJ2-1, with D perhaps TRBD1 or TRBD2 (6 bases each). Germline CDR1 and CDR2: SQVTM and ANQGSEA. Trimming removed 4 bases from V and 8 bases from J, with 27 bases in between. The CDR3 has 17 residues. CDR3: CSVVPGLDRAKHDEQFF. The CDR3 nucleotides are TGCAGCGTTGTGCCGGGACTGGACAGAGCGAAACACGATGAGCAGTTCTTC.

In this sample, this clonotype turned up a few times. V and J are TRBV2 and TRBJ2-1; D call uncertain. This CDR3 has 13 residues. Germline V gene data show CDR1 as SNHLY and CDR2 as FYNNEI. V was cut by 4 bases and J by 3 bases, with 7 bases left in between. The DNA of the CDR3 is TGTGCCAGCAGTGCACAGAACTACAATGAGCAGTTCTTC. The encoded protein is CASSAQNYNEQFF.

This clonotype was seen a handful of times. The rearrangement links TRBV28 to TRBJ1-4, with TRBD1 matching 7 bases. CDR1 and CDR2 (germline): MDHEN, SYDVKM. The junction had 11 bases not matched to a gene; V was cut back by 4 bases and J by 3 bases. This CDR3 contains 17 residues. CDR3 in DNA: TGTGCCAGCAGTTCCCCCGCGGAGGGGGCGGCTAATGAAAAACTGTTTTTT. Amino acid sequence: CASSSPAEGAANEKLFF.

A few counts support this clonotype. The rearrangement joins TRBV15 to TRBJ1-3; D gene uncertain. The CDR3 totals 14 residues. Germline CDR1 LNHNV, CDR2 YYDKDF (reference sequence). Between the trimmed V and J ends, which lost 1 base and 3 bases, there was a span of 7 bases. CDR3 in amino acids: CATSRAAGGNTIYF. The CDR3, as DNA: TGTGCCACCAGCAGAGCGGCCGGTGGAAACACCATATATTTT.